This TCR beta chain was retrieved from a study of read filtering for tumor transcriptome and immune sequencing. Study results and caveats: Roughly 79% of IR-seq clonotypes had one read, totaling around 3.3% of reads; RNA-seq: around 77% and 45%.

In regard to this clonotype: What it binds is not known.

From 400 to 450 ng of RNA, a library with molecular barcoded alpha/delta and beta/gamma adaptors was made. TCRdb reanalysed the reads using MiXCR and keeps one entry per CDR3 protein. The sample includes about 86,000 distinct CDR3 sequences, around 12% of them seen just once. Every patient had bone marrow sampled while the disease was active. The sample consisted of a population of CD138-negative cells sorted from bone marrow. This clonotype was obtained from a donor at least 40 years old with multiple myeloma.

The CDR3 sequence is CASSADRGTGELFF. The CDR3 DNA is TGTGCCAGCAGCGCTGATCGGGGCACCGGGGAGCTGTTTTTT. The genes are TRBV2 and TRBJ2-2, with D perhaps TRBD2 (5 bases). The CDR3 contains 14 residues. Germline V CDR1 and CDR2: SNHLY, FYNNEI. The V and J ends lost 6 bases and 4 bases respectively, with 12 bases between them. Looking up the rest from reference TRBV2 and TRBJ2-2 gives the full variable domain: EPEVTQTPSHQVTQMGQEVILRCVPISNHLYFYWYRQILGQKVEFLVSFYNNEISEKSEIFDDQFSVERPDGSNFTLKIRSTKLEDSAMYFCASSADRGTGELFFGEGSRLTVL.